This record covers a single T cell receptor beta chain. Its target is not known. TCRdb processed the reads anew with MiXCR; each CDR3 protein has one entry. The table has more than 85,000 distinct CDR3 sequences, 16% seen once; the top ten hold around 8.5%. This sample stems from a study of T cell repertoires in cytomegalovirus infection. Across the study: Public TCR beta signatures were indicative of both CMV infection and a matching HLA type. Overall study findings and caveats: HLA-C-restricted CMV-specific TCR beta clonotypes were dominant in the ex vivo response. Summed frequency of public TCR beta families distinguished CMV carriers with the relevant HLA.

Germline CDR1 and CDR2: LGHDT and YNNKEL (reference sequence). J was trimmed by 7 bases and V by 5 bases; bases with no gene match: 9. This CDR3 has 15 amino acids. The receptor was isolated from a human donor in good health (CMV status not recorded). Some clones in this sample may be carry-over from other donors' samples. Sequencing was carried out using PBMCs. V and J are TRBV3-1 and TRBJ2-2; 8 bases fit TRBD2. CDR3 in DNA: TGTGCCAGCAGCGAACTAGCGGCCAATGACGGGGAGCTGTTTTTT. Translated, it gives CASSELAANDGELFF.